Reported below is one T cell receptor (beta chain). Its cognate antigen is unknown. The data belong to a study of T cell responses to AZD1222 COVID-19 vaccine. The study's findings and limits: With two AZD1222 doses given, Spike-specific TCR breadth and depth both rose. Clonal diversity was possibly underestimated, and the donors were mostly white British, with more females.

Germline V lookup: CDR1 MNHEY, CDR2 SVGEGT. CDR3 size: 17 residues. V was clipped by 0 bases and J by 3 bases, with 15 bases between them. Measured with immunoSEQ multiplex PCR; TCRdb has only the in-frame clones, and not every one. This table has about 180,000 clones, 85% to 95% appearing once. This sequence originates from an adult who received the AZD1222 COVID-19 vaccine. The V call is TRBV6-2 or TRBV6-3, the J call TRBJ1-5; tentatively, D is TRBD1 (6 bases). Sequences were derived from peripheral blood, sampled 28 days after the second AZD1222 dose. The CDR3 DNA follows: TGTGCCAGCAGTTACTCCTTCTTACAGGGCTTCAATCAGCCCCAGCATTTT. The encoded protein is CASSYSFLQGFNQPQHF.